The sequence of this T cell receptor (beta chain) was determined in a study of cytomegalovirus exposure and HLA in healthy donors. It was with 60 Vbeta and 13 Jbeta primers that the PCR ran. Produced via immunoSEQ multiplex PCR; TCRdb's table is partial and in-frame only. The sample shows 120,000 to 150,000 clones, and under 2.5% sits with its ten largest clones. Trimming cost V 1 base and J 5 bases, with 10 bases left between them. There are 14 residues in the CDR3. Germline V gene lookup returns CDR1 MGHRA and CDR2 YSYEKL. The V and J genes are TRBV4-1 and TRBJ2-3; D unresolved. The TCR was taken from a woman between 18 and 30 years old in good health and CMV-seronegative. Sequenced material: PBMCs. The CDR3 DNA reads TGCGCCAGCAGCCAAGCCCCGTCCGGAGATACGCAGTATTTT. Translating gives CASSQAPSGDTQYF.